What follows describes a single T cell receptor beta chain. The antigen is unknown. Reverse transcription of all isolated RNA meant that expressed TCRB transcripts were sequenced. Clones were read by immunoSEQ multiplex PCR, and TCRdb kept only the in-frame ones, dropping some. Among some 190,000 clones listed, approximately 7.8% were seen once. The CDR3 is made up of 14 amino acids. CDR1 and CDR2 from the germline V gene are SGHNT and YYREEE (reference sequence). With 4 bases clipped from V and 5 bases from J, the junction kept 8 bases outside the gene matches. The data were taken from a study of beta chain features in type 1 diabetes. General observations from the study: Across all four CD4+ subsets, people with type 1 diabetes showed modestly shorter TCRB CDR3s.

A heparinised blood draw that averaged around 100 mL was obtained once from each donor. Purities over 98% were achieved in all sorted populations. The TCR originated in a middle-aged woman with type 1 diabetes. The rearrangement joins TRBV5-4 to TRBJ1-2; 7 nucleotides agree with TRBD1. Specimen: central memory CD4+ T cells from blood. CDR3: CASSVGTAGYGYTF. The CDR3 nucleotides read TGTGCCAGCAGCGTTGGGACAGCAGGGTATGGCTACACCTTC.